The 15 T cell receptor beta chains reported below all come from one sample, sequenced in a study of identical twins. Via MiXCR, TCRdb re-called the 5' RACE reads, giving one row per CDR3 protein. The data contain about 430,000 distinct CDR3 sequences, roughly 20% of them singletons. The material sequenced was naive T cells sorted from blood. The receptors originated from a man aged 50 to 59 in good health.

This clonotype was counted many times. V and J are TRBV29-1 and TRBJ2-3; no definite D call. The CDR3 has 14 residues. V was cut by 7 bases and J by 6 bases, with 20 bases left in between. The germline CDR1 and CDR2 sequences are SQVTM and ANQGSEA. Here the CDR3 DNA reads TGCAGCGCTAAGCCCATTGAGTCGTCGGATACGCAGTATTTT. Translation gives CSAKPIESSDTQYF.

There are a few counts of this clonotype. The CDR3 here is CASSESVTGVYGYTF. The CDR3 coding sequence is TGTGCCAGCAGTGAATCGGTGACGGGAGTCTATGGCTACACCTTC. The rearrangement joins TRBV25-1 to TRBJ1-2; D remains ambiguous. CDR3 length: 15 amino acids. V was shortened by 1 base and J by 4 bases, with 13 bases between the two germline ends. The germline gives CDR1 MGHDK, CDR2 SYGVNS.

This sequence joins TRBV7-2 and TRBJ2-1; weak D call: TRBD2 (6 bases). The CDR3 is 12 amino acids. Trimming removed 1 base at V and 9 bases at J, with 7 bases between. Germline V gene data show CDR1 as SGHTA and CDR2 as FQGNSA. The CDR3 here is CASSLEAGEQFF. The CDR3 DNA reads as TGTGCCAGCAGCTTAGAAGCGGGTGAGCAGTTCTTC.

This clonotype was found a few times. The chain uses TRBV28 and TRBJ2-7; 12 bases agree with TRBD2. With 3 bases clipped from V and 4 bases from J, the junction kept 4 bases outside the gene matches. The CDR3 length is 15 residues. Germline V gene data show CDR1 as MDHEN and CDR2 as SYDVKM. CDR3 DNA sequence: TGTGCCAGCAGTTTCTCTAGCGGGGGGGCTTACGAGCAGTACTTC. This gives the protein CASSFSSGGAYEQYF.

This clonotype appeared a few times. This chain joins TRBV20-1 and TRBJ2-7; TRBD2 aligns across 9 bases. The CDR3 has 16 amino acids. V shed 5 bases and J 3 bases; nucleotides not matched to a gene: 14. Germline V CDR1 and CDR2: DFQATT, SNEGSKA (reference sequence). Here the CDR3 reads CSAYLAPAGGSYEQYF. DNA for the CDR3: TGCAGTGCTTATTTAGCACCAGCGGGAGGAAGCTACGAGCAGTACTTC.

The chain has TRBV6-1 and TRBJ2-7; 8 nucleotides line up with TRBD2. V dropped 6 bases and J dropped 4; count of bases not matched to a gene: 8. Germline V gene sequence: CDR1 MNHNS, CDR2 SASEGT. The CDR3 consists of 14 residues. This CDR3 is CASSPTGGRYEQYF. As DNA, the CDR3 is TGTGCCAGCAGCCCTACGGGCGGGAGGTACGAGCAGTACTTC.

This clonotype has a handful of counts. V usage is TRBV11-1 and J usage is TRBJ2-6; 8 bases fit TRBD1. V gave up 1 base and J gave up 0 bases; unmatched junction bases: 11. CDR3 length: 20 residues. CDR1 is SGHAT, CDR2 FQDESV, per germline (reference sequence). CDR3 amino acids: CASSLGPRDRQSSGANVLTF. CDR3 coding DNA: TGTGCCAGCAGCTTAGGTCCAAGGGACAGGCAGAGCTCTGGGGCCAACGTCCTGACTTTC.

This clonotype was found a few times. The V call is TRBV19, the J call TRBJ1-1; the D is unclear. CDR1 is LNHDA, CDR2 SQIVND, per germline (reference sequence). Between the trimmed V and J ends, which lost 3 bases and 0 bases, there was a span of 11 bases. This CDR3 is 15 amino acids long. In nucleotides, the CDR3 is TGTGCCAGTAGTATTAGCTGGTCCATGAACACTGAAGCTTTCTTT. This codes for CASSISWSMNTEAFF.

Of note for this clonotype: A single base separates this from a much larger clone, so it may be a read error. The CDR3 end shows no conserved phenylalanine or tryptophan, and so a read error is likely. The chain uses TRBV5-1 and TRBJ1-1; weak D call: TRBD1 (6 bases). Germline values: CDR1 SGHRS, CDR2 YFSETQ. The CDR3 sequence is 11 residues long. Trimming removed 2 bases at V and 8 bases at J, with 7 bases between. The CDR3 DNA sequence: TGCGCCAGCAGCTTCGGACAGGAAGCTTTCTTA. It is translated as CASSFGQEAFL.

This clonotype was detected many times. The V gene is TRBV29-1, the J gene TRBJ2-1; maybe TRBD2 (6 bases). The germline gives CDR1 SQVTM, CDR2 ANQGSEA. V lost 3 bases and J lost 10, with 10 bases in between. The length of the CDR3 is 11 residues. Here the CDR3 DNA reads TGCAGCGTTGATACTCGGGGGGAGCAGTTCTTC. Protein sequence: CSVDTRGEQFF.

This clonotype was counted at least ten times. The chain links TRBV5-1 to TRBJ2-1; D uncertain. Deletions cut 0 bases from V and 0 bases from J, with 10 bases between. This CDR3 is 16 amino acids long. Germline V CDR1 and CDR2: SGHRS, YFSETQ. The CDR3: CASSLEGLSSYNEQFF. The CDR3 DNA is TGCGCCAGCAGCTTGGAGGGTCTTAGCTCCTACAATGAGCAGTTCTTC.

The chain has TRBV19 and TRBJ2-3, with 8 bases identical to TRBD1. Germline loops: CDR1 LNHDA, CDR2 SQIVND (reference sequence). V gave up 10 bases and J gave up 4 bases; unmatched junction bases: 10. The CDR3 loop spans 14 amino acids. The CDR3 sequence: CATNRGLTADTQYF. CDR3 bases: TGTGCCACTAACAGGGGGTTAACAGCAGATACGCAGTATTTT.

J is TRBJ2-1 and V is TRBV9, with 9 nucleotides matching TRBD1. CDR3 length: 18 residues. Trimming cost V 0 bases and J 0 bases; bases outside gene matches: 7. Germline V gene lookup returns CDR1 SGDLS and CDR2 YYNGEE. Written as DNA, the CDR3 is TGTGCCAGCAGCGTAGGAAGCACAGGGGGCCTCTCCTACAATGAGCAGTTCTTC. Protein sequence: CASSVGSTGGLSYNEQFF.

The V gene is TRBV12-5, the J gene TRBJ2-2; D ambiguous. CDR1 and CDR2 (germline): LGHNT, FRNRAP. Between the trimmed V and J ends, which lost 2 bases and 2 bases, there was a span of 3 bases. The CDR3 has 13 residues. The CDR3 loop is CASGLSNTGELFF. CDR3 nucleotides: TGTGCTAGTGGTTTGTCTAACACCGGGGAGCTGTTTTTT.

CDR3 region: CASSLGGGIDEQYF. As DNA, the CDR3 is TGCGCCAGCAGCTTGGGGGGGGGGATCGACGAGCAGTACTTC. The chain employs TRBV5-1 and TRBJ2-7; the match to TRBD2 covers 7 bases. This CDR3 contains 14 residues. Germline V gene data show CDR1 as SGHRS and CDR2 as YFSETQ. J lost 5 bases, V lost 0 bases, and 5 bases had no gene match.